These 25 T cell receptor beta chains were all obtained from the same sample, sequenced in a study of cytomegalovirus exposure and HLA in healthy donors. The PCR made use of 60 Vbeta and 13 Jbeta primers. Produced via immunoSEQ multiplex PCR; TCRdb's table is partial and in-frame only. The sample has 150,000 to 200,000 clones; around 80% are singletons. The sequenced material came from PBMCs. These receptors were obtained from a woman aged 25 to 39 in good health and CMV-seropositive.

This clone was found once. The V and J genes are TRBV27 and TRBJ1-4; 8 bases agree with TRBD1. V lost 5 bases, J lost 6 bases, and 14 bases stayed unmatched. The germline V gene encodes CDR1 MNHEY and CDR2 SMNVEV (reference sequence). This CDR3 region has 17 residues. The DNA for the CDR3 is TGTGCCAGCAGTCCCAAGGACAGGGAAGGGCGCCATGAAAAACTGTTTTTT. Residues: CASSPKDREGRHEKLFF. Variable domain in full (rest from reference TRBV27 and TRBJ1-4): EAQVTQNPRYLITVTGKKLTVTCSQNMNHEYMSWYRQDPGLGLRQIYYSMNVEVTDKGDVPEGYKVSRKEKRNFPLILESPSPNQTSLYFCASSPKDREGRHEKLFFGSGTQLSVL.

DNA for the CDR3: TGTGCCAGCAGCCAGGACAGGTATAATTCACCCCTCCACTTT. As protein: CASSQDRYNSPLHF. This chain links TRBV6-5 with TRBJ1-6; TRBD1 matches at 7 bases. Per the germline V gene, CDR1 is MNHEY and CDR2 is SVGAGI. J gave up 4 bases and V 6 bases, and 3 bases lay outside the gene matches. The CDR3 loop spans 14 amino acids.

V usage is TRBV7-9 and J usage is TRBJ1-2, with D perhaps matching TRBD1 (5 bases). Germline lookup yields CDR1 SEHNR and CDR2 FQNEAQ (reference sequence). V lost 5 bases and J lost 3, with 10 bases in between. The CDR3 totals 13 residues. CDR3 bases: TGTGCCAGCAGCCCCAGGGATGACTATGGCTACACCTTC. It specifies CASSPRDDYGYTF. The full variable domain, completed using reference TRBV7-9 and TRBJ1-2, is DTGVSQNPRHKITKRGQNVTFRCDPISEHNRLYWYRQTLGQGPEFLTYFQNEAQLEKSRLLSDRFSAERPKGSFSTLEIQRTEQGDSAMYLCASSPRDDYGYTFGSGTRLTVV.

This chain uses TRBV27 with TRBJ1-1, with D perhaps matching TRBD1 (6 bases). This CDR3 has 14 residues. Trimming removed 6 bases from V and 4 bases from J, with 15 bases in between. CDR1 MNHEY and CDR2 SMNVEV come from the germline V gene (reference sequence). This chain's CDR3 is CASSPITGSTEAFF. CDR3 DNA: TGTGCCAGCAGCCCTATCACAGGGTCCACTGAAGCTTTCTTT.

The V call is TRBV2, the J call TRBJ1-2; D is undetermined. V was pared by 7 bases and J by 0 bases, with 12 bases between. CDR3 length: 14 residues. The germline CDR1 and CDR2 sequences are SNHLY and FYNNEI. CDR3 region: CASMGARANYGYTF. The CDR3 DNA reads as TGTGCCAGCATGGGTGCTCGGGCTAACTATGGCTACACCTTC.

This chain connects TRBV14 to TRBJ1-2; D is unresolved. The CDR3 has 14 residues. CDR1 SGHDN and CDR2 FVKESK come from the germline V gene. Trimming cost V 1 base and J 8 bases, with 14 bases left between them. The CDR3 coding sequence is TGTGCCAGCAGCCAAGGCGGGAATCCGAGGGGCTACACCTTC. It specifies CASSQGGNPRGYTF.

This clone was observed a handful of times. The chain joins TRBV25-1 to TRBJ2-7; TRBD2 agrees at 12 bases. This CDR3 has 18 amino acids. From germline, CDR1 is MGHDK and CDR2 SYGVNS. V was pared by 4 bases and J by 5 bases, with 15 bases of the junction left unmatched. CDR3 nucleotides: TGTGCCAGCAGTGGGGCTAGCGGGAGGGATCCCCACCCCAACGAGCAGTACTTC. Encoded protein: CASSGASGRDPHPNEQYF.

This clone was counted a single time. V usage is TRBV7-2 and J usage is TRBJ2-7, with 7 nucleotides matching TRBD2. Germline V gene data show CDR1 as SGHTA and CDR2 as FQGNSA. There are 14 residues in the CDR3. V lost 2 bases, J lost 3 bases, and 4 bases stayed unmatched. This chain's CDR3 is CASSLRAGDYEQYF. The CDR3 nucleotides read TGTGCCAGCAGCTTAAGGGCGGGGGACTACGAGCAGTACTTC.

This sequence joins TRBV9 and TRBJ2-1; D might be TRBD1 (5 bases). The germline V gene encodes CDR1 SGDLS and CDR2 YYNGEE. V was cut by 4 bases and J by 5 bases, with 13 bases left in between. This CDR3 spans 14 amino acids. CDR3 sequence: CASSLGAGNNEQFF. The CDR3 DNA sequence: TGTGCCAGCAGCTTAGGGGCAGGGAACAATGAGCAGTTCTTC.

This clone was detected once. V is TRBV4-1 and J is TRBJ2-5; 12 bases map to TRBD2. CDR3 length equals 19 residues. Trimming at V came to 0 bases and at J to 2 bases, leaving 10 bases not matched to a gene. Per the germline V gene, CDR1 is MGHRA and CDR2 is YSYEKL. The CDR3 here is CASSQDRLAGGPVQETQYF. In DNA, the CDR3 is TGCGCCAGCAGCCAAGATCGTCTAGCGGGAGGGCCTGTTCAAGAGACCCAGTACTTC.

In DNA form, the CDR3 reads TGCGCCAGCAGCTCCTACTCAACAGGGCACACGTGGGGCTACACCTTC. It specifies CASSSYSTGHTWGYTF. The gene calls are TRBV5-1 and TRBJ1-2, with a tentative D call TRBD1 (6 bases). Germline V CDR1 and CDR2: SGHRS, YFSETQ. This CDR3 has 16 residues. V was clipped by 3 bases and J by 8 bases, with 23 bases between them.

This clone came up once. This chain links TRBV5-6 with TRBJ1-1; no definite D call. Germline V lookup: CDR1 SGHDT, CDR2 YYEEEE. CDR3 length: 12 amino acids. The V gene lost 2 bases and the J gene lost 4 bases, with 6 bases spanning the gap. CDR3 region: CASSFAITEAFF. The DNA of the CDR3 is TGTGCCAGCAGCTTTGCGATCACTGAAGCTTTCTTT.

The chain links TRBV6-6 to TRBJ1-1, with 7 bases fitting TRBD1. The CDR3 loop spans 15 amino acids. The V segment lost 5 bases and the J segment 6 bases; nucleotides outside the gene matches: 12. Germline-derived CDR1 and CDR2 are MNHNY and SVGAGI (reference sequence). CDR3 in DNA: TGTGCCAGCAGTCCCCCGGGACAGAGGCAGGCTGAAGCTTTCTTT. Translation: CASSPPGQRQAEAFF.

This clone was detected once. J is TRBJ2-6 and V is TRBV19; 10 bases agree with TRBD1. CDR3 length: 18 residues. V lost 5 bases to trimming and J lost 2 bases; unmatched junction nucleotides: 9. The germline V gene encodes CDR1 LNHDA and CDR2 SQIVND (reference sequence). CDR3 sequence reads: CASSLSTGGLPGANVLTF. CDR3 in DNA: TGTGCCAGTAGTCTCTCGACAGGGGGCCTACCTGGGGCCAACGTCCTGACTTTC.

This chain connects TRBV5-4 to TRBJ2-7; 12 bases are shared with TRBD1. This CDR3 has 14 amino acids. CDR1 is SGHNT and CDR2 is YYREEE in the germline V gene (reference sequence). V trimming: 5 bases; J trimming: 11 bases; junction bases outside the gene matches: 11. CDR3 sequence reads: CASRPPGQGAKEYF. Written as DNA, the CDR3 is TGTGCCAGCAGACCGCCGGGACAGGGGGCGAAAGAGTACTTC.

The rearrangement joins TRBV5-6 to TRBJ2-7, with 9 bases matching TRBD1. Germline trimming cut 3 bases from V and 2 bases from J; bases unmatched to any gene: 3. The CDR3 is 14 amino acids. CDR1 and CDR2 (germline): SGHDT, YYEEEE. This chain's CDR3 is CASSWGQGTYEQYF. The CDR3 DNA reads as TGTGCCAGCAGCTGGGGACAGGGCACCTACGAGCAGTACTTC.

This clone showed up just once. V is TRBV9 and J is TRBJ1-1; D gene ambiguous. V shed 3 bases and J shed 3 bases, with 6 bases lying between them. Germline V gene sequence: CDR1 SGDLS, CDR2 YYNGEE. The CDR3 loop spans 12 amino acids. The CDR3 DNA follows: TGTGCCAGCAGCGAATCAGACACTGAAGCTTTCTTT. It codes for CASSESDTEAFF.

V and J are TRBV4-3 and TRBJ1-6, with D uncertain. The germline CDR1 and CDR2 sequences are LGHNA and YSLEER. CDR3 length: 15 residues. V was clipped by 4 bases and J by 10 bases, with 17 bases between them. CDR3 coding DNA: TGCGCCAGCAGCCCCGGAGATTCCCTGGCATCACCCCTCCACTTT. Protein: CASSPGDSLASPLHF.

This chain links TRBV11-3 with TRBJ2-7; D is perhaps TRBD1 (6 bases). V shed 3 bases and J shed 3 bases, with 15 bases lying between them. Per the germline V gene, CDR1 is SGHNT and CDR2 is YENEEA. The CDR3 totals 15 residues. The CDR3 here is CASSFPTAQGYEQYF. In DNA form, the CDR3 reads TGTGCCAGCAGCTTCCCGACGGCACAGGGCTACGAGCAGTACTTC.

This sequence joins TRBV18 and TRBJ1-1, with 9 nucleotides matching TRBD1. Germline values: CDR1 KGHSH, CDR2 LQKENI. V was pared by 3 bases and J by 7 bases, with 6 bases of the junction left unmatched. The CDR3 has 14 residues. CDR3 in amino acids: CASSPGTGRIEAFF. The CDR3 DNA reads TGTGCCAGCTCACCCGGGACAGGGCGGATTGAAGCTTTCTTT.

The chain couples TRBV5-6 to TRBJ2-7; the match to TRBD2 covers 12 bases. This CDR3 is 17 amino acids long. Germline CDR1 SGHDT, CDR2 YYEEEE. V was clipped by 4 bases and J by 1 base; unmatched bases: 9. The CDR3 reads CASSPGLAGKFSYEQYF. In nucleotides, the CDR3 is TGTGCCAGCAGCCCCGGACTAGCGGGAAAATTTTCCTACGAGCAGTACTTC.

The chain recombines TRBV4-1 with TRBJ1-2; no firm D call. This CDR3 has 15 residues. Germline lookup yields CDR1 MGHRA and CDR2 YSYEKL. Trimming removed 0 bases from V and 4 bases from J, with 12 bases in between. CDR3 in amino acids: CASSQDRGTGYGYTF. Written as DNA, the CDR3 is TGCGCCAGCAGCCAAGATCGAGGCACGGGCTATGGCTACACCTTC.

This clone occurred a few times. CDR3 protein: CASSLYGGLAGSYEQYF. The CDR3 DNA sequence: TGTGCCAGCAGTTTATATGGCGGACTAGCGGGCTCCTACGAGCAGTACTTC. The chain recombines TRBV27 with TRBJ2-7, with 11 bases lining up with TRBD2. Germline trimming cut 1 base from V and 0 bases from J; bases unmatched to any gene: 5. Germline CDR1 and CDR2: MNHEY and SMNVEV (reference sequence). There are 17 residues in the CDR3.

The chain links TRBV5-1 to TRBJ1-1; D gene ambiguous. Trimming took 5 bases from V and 2 from J, leaving 13 bases between them. The germline gives CDR1 SGHRS, CDR2 YFSETQ. This CDR3 contains 14 residues. CDR3 residues: CASRTEILNTEAFF. CDR3 sequence (DNA): TGCGCCAGCAGGACGGAGATACTTAACACTGAAGCTTTCTTT.

The chain combines TRBV4-1 with TRBJ1-5; D is perhaps TRBD1 (6 bases). Germline V gene lookup returns CDR1 MGHRA and CDR2 YSYEKL. This CDR3 comprises 16 residues. Trimming took 3 bases from V and 3 from J, leaving 15 bases between them. This chain's CDR3 is CASSHPTGTYNQPQHF. The CDR3 region has the DNA TGCGCCAGCAGCCACCCTACCGGGACATACAATCAGCCCCAGCATTTT.